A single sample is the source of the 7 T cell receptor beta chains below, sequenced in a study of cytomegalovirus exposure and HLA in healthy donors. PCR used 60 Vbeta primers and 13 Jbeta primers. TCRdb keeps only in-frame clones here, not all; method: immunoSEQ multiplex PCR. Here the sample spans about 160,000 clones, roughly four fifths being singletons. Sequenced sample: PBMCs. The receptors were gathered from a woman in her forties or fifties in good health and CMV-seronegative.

The CDR3 spells CASTPGAGGRFEQFF. DNA for the CDR3: TGTGCCAGCACCCCGGGGGCGGGGGGGCGTTTTGAGCAGTTCTTC. The V and J genes are TRBV6-1 and TRBJ2-1, with 9 nucleotides matching TRBD2. The J segment lost 9 bases and the V segment lost 7 bases, leaving 13 bases of the junction unmatched. Germline V gives CDR1 MNHNS, CDR2 SASEGT. The CDR3 runs to 15 residues.

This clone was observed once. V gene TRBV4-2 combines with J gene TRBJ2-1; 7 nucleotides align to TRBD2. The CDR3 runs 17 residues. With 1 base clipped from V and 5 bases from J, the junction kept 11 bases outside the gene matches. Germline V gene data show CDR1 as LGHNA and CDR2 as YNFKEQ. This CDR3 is CASSQALRAGRDNEQFF. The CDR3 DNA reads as TGTGCCAGCAGCCAAGCCCTTCGAGCGGGACGAGACAATGAGCAGTTCTTC.

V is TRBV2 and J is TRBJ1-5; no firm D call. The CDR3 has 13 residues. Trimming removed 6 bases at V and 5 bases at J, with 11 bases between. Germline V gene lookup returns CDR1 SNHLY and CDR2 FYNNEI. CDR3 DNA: TGTGCCAGCAGCAACAGTCCCTATCAGCCCCAGCATTTT. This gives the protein CASSNSPYQPQHF.

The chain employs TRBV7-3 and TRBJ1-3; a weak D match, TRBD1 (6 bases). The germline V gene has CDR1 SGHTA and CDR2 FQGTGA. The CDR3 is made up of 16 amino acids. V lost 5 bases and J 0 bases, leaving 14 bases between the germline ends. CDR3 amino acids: CASSSIMTGSGNTIYF. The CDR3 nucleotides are TGTGCCAGCAGCAGCATCATGACAGGCTCTGGAAACACCATATATTTT. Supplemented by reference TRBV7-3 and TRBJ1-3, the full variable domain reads GAGVSQTPSNKVTEKGKYVELRCDPISGHTALYWYRQSLGQGPEFLIYFQGTGAADDSGLPNDRFFAVRPEGSVSTLKIQRTERGDSAVYLCASSSIMTGSGNTIYFGEGSWLTVV.

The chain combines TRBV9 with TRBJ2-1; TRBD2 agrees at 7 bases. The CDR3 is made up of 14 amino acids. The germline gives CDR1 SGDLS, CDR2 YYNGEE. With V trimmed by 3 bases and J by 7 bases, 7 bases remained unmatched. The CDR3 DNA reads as TGTGCCAGCAGCGCGCTTGGGGGGGGGAATGAGCAGTTCTTC. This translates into CASSALGGGNEQFF. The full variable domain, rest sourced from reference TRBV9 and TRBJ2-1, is DSGVTQTPKHLITATGQRVTLRCSPRSGDLSVYWYQQSLDQGLQFLIQYYNGEERAKGNILERFSAQQFPDLHSELNLSSLELGDSALYFCASSALGGGNEQFFGPGTRLTVL.

The CDR3 is CASSPGTGYYEQYF. The CDR3, as DNA: TGTGCCAGCAGCCCCGGGACAGGGTATTACGAGCAGTACTTC. The rearrangement uses TRBV11-2 and TRBJ2-7; 9 bases align to TRBD1. This CDR3 has 14 amino acids. Looked up from germline, CDR1 is SGHAT and CDR2 is FQNNGV. V lost 5 bases, J lost 4 bases, and 6 bases stayed unmatched.

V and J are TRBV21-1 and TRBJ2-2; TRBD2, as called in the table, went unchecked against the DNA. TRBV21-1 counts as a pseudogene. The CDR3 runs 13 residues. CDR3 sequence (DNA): TGTGCCAGCAGTCCAACTAGGGCCGGGGAGCTGTTTTTT. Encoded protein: CASSPTRAGELFF.